This T cell receptor (beta chain) came from a study of T cell responses to AZD1222 COVID-19 vaccine. Generated by immunoSEQ multiplex PCR, the TCRdb table keeps only in-frame clones and is missing some. The data contain roughly 170,000 clones, 87% of them singletons. This clone has more than one count but fewer than ten. The target antigen is unknown. Study outcomes and limitations: The number of AZD1222 recipients seropositive at baseline was only five to seven. With two AZD1222 doses given, Spike-specific TCR breadth and depth both rose.

The material sequenced was peripheral blood, taken on day 0 of AZD1222 vaccination. The TCR comes from an adult in good health.

Written as DNA, the CDR3 is TGTGCCAGCTCCCCCGGGTCGGGCACTGAAGCTTTCTTT. This codes for CASSPGSGTEAFF. V and J are TRBV18 and TRBJ1-1; D gene uncertain. Germline CDR1 reads KGHSH; CDR2 reads LQKENI. Trimming took off 6 bases at V and 4 bases at J, with 12 bases between the two ends. This CDR3 is built from 13 residues.